This passage covers 8 T cell receptor beta chains from one sample sequenced in a study of shared clonotypes between healthy human individuals. Profiled with immunoSEQ multiplex PCR; TCRdb holds only in-frame clones, not every one. The data show millions of clones, approximately 92% seen once. The sample was naive CD4+ T cells sorted from blood. Regarding subset: CD45RA+ positively selected. Every receptor here comes from a man between 18 and 35 years old in good health.

This clone occurred once. V is TRBV7-6 and J is TRBJ2-7; TRBD1 aligns across 8 bases. Losses at the gene ends were 5 bases for V and 5 bases for J; bases not matched to a gene: 11. Germline V lookup: CDR1 SGHVS, CDR2 FNYEAQ. CDR3 length equals 15 residues. CDR3 sequence (DNA): TGTGCCAGCAGCACGTGGACAGGGAAGAGCGACGAGCAGTACTTC. It codes for CASSTWTGKSDEQYF.

This clone was counted once. At one of its ends the junction is not consistent with the germline gene, which may arise from a read error. The chain uses TRBV4-1 and TRBJ1-5; D might be TRBD1 (6 bases). The CDR3 extends over 15 amino acids. Germline V lookup: CDR1 MGHRA, CDR2 YSYEKL. CDR3 region: CASSKDGQNNQPQHF. As DNA, the CDR3 is TGCGCCAGCAGCAAAGACGGACAGAACAATCAGCCCCAGCATTTT.

The genes are TRBV5-3 and TRBJ2-7, with D possibly being TRBD1 or TRBD2 (6 bases each). TRBV5-3 counts as an open reading frame of uncertain function. This CDR3 contains 13 residues. V dropped 5 bases and J dropped 2 bases, with 11 bases sitting between them. As DNA, the CDR3 is TGTGCCAGAAGGGCGGGACAAACCTACGAGCAGTACTTC. Protein: CARRAGQTYEQYF.

The gene calls are TRBV5-6 and TRBJ2-5; 7 nucleotides line up with TRBD1. The CDR3 has 15 amino acids. CDR1 and CDR2 (germline): SGHDT, YYEEEE. V was clipped by 6 bases and J by 6 bases; unmatched bases: 14. CDR3 nucleotides: TGTGCCAGCACCATGACAGGGAGTGGGCAAAAGACCCAGTACTTC. Its translation is CASTMTGSGQKTQYF.

J is TRBJ2-2 and V is TRBV6-5; tentatively, D is TRBD1 (5 bases). Trimming stripped 6 bases from V and 0 bases from J, with 11 bases between. CDR3 length: 15 residues. Germline V CDR1 and CDR2: MNHEY, SVGAGI. CDR3 sequence reads: CASRPARANTGELFF. The CDR3, as DNA: TGTGCCAGCAGACCGGCCAGGGCGAACACCGGGGAGCTGTTTTTT.

The chain joins TRBV27 to TRBJ1-6; D is perhaps TRBD1 (5 bases). The CDR3 length is 15 residues. The germline V and J ends were trimmed by 7 bases and 6 bases, with 16 bases remaining between them. Germline V gives CDR1 MNHEY, CDR2 SMNVEV (reference sequence). The CDR3 loop reads CASTQGGAFNSPLHF. As DNA, the CDR3 is TGTGCCAGCACCCAGGGTGGGGCCTTTAATTCACCCCTCCACTTT.

The chain employs TRBV25-1 and TRBJ1-1; unclear D gene. CDR1 is MGHDK, CDR2 SYGVNS, per germline. Trimming shortened V by 7 bases and J by 0 bases, and 9 bases separated the two germline ends. This CDR3 spans 13 amino acids. The CDR3 loop reads CASIGFMNTEAFF. The CDR3 DNA reads TGTGCCAGCATCGGATTTATGAACACTGAAGCTTTCTTT.

In regard to this clone: This CDR3 is also generated by other DNA sequences in the sample. The gene calls are TRBV9 and TRBJ2-1; D unclear. V lost 1 base, J lost 1 base, and 9 bases lay in between. The CDR3 runs 15 residues. Germline CDR1 reads SGDLS; CDR2 reads YYNGEE. The CDR3 region has the DNA TGTGCCAGCAGCGTATCGGCTGGATCCTACAATGAGCAGTTCTTC. Protein sequence: CASSVSAGSYNEQFF.